This TCR beta chain is drawn from a study of CD8+CD57+ T cells in acquired aplastic anemia (dated by TCRdb to the late 2010s). About the full investigation: On average, sorted CD4+ and CD8+ cells yielded around 3.5 ug of extracted DNA, with a range of roughly 0.18 to 30 ug. For healthy donor samples, the average read count was around 9.9 million for CD4+ cells and roughly 12 million for CD8+ cells. Points the paper makes about the study in general: Between patients and healthy controls, no significant difference in CD8+ Simpson's diversity was found (P=0.060). Although roughly 29 CD8+ CDR3 sequences were shared by patients and controls, these sequences appeared highly expressed in patients and within the immunodominant clones of patients.

Genomic DNA was used as template for profiling of TCR beta VDJ combinations and CDR3 sequences. An Illumina HiSeq 2000 was used for TCR repertoire sequencing. Concerning the study's data processing: TRBV/TRBJ rearrangement plots, CDR3 size and DJ length profiles, and Simpson's diversity index were used to assess repertoires. The immunodominant clone was defined as the most abundant DNA sequence in deep sequencing data. CDR3 amino acid sequences were screened for sharing across subjects and compared with published repertoires and the VDJdb database. Using fastp trimming at Q25 and MiXCR clonotype assembly, TCRdb reanalyzed the public sequencing data and kept in-frame beta chains. Identical CDR3 protein sequences are pooled into one entry, listed with their most common genes and DNA. These V and J calls are TCRdb output, not the study's own analysis. In all, the sample holds some 44,000 distinct CDR3 sequences, and around 67% of those were seen once. In total, the top ten clones hold 20% to 30% of the sample.

Trimming takes 5 bases from V and 6 bases from J, and the germline ends sit 7 bases apart. Inclusive of the bounding cysteine and phenylalanine, the CDR3 is 12 residues long. Kept here is only the CDR3 DNA, which spans 36 bases and is read in frame from base 1. The germline V gene sets CDR1 to MGHDK and CDR2 to SYGVNS. In the study, sorted CD4+ and CD8+ blood T cells from patients with severe aplastic anemia and from healthy subjects underwent deep sequencing of TCR repertoires. Ficoll-Paque density gradient centrifugation was used to isolate peripheral blood mononuclear cells. CD4+ and CD8+ T cells were sorted by FACS or magnetic beads before DNA extraction. Worth noting for this clonotype: What antigen it recognizes has not been identified. No clone much larger than this one lies a single base away; base qualities are absent.

In this chain, TRBV25-1 is recombined with TRBJ1-4; no D segment can be confidently identified. The clonotype was recovered from a human donor in good health, serving as a control. Material for sequencing was sorted CD4+, CD8+, or CD8+CD57+ T cells (not recorded which) from PBMCs. The nucleotides are TGTGCCAGCAGTACGGGCGATGAAAAACTGTTTTTT. Protein translation: CASSTGDEKLFF. With all but the CDR3 taken from the reference TRBV25-1 and TRBJ1-4 genes, the full variable domain is: EADIYQTPRYLVIGTGKKITLECSQTMGHDKMYWYQQDPGMELHLIHYSYGVNSTEKGDLSSESTVSRIRTEHFPLTLESARPSHTSQYLCASSTGDEKLFFGSGTQLSVL.